Below, 12 T cell receptor beta chains from the same sample are listed, as sequenced in a study of blood T cell repertoires in COVID-19. Clones were read by immunoSEQ multiplex PCR, and TCRdb kept only the in-frame ones, dropping some. The repertoire holds roughly 250,000 clones, with about 88% as singletons. Sequencing used peripheral blood. Source of these receptors: a man aged 60 to 75 who had recovered from COVID-19.

The chain carries TRBV4-2 and TRBJ1-5; D is possibly TRBD1 (6 bases). The CDR3 runs to 15 residues. Trimming stripped 4 bases from V and 2 bases from J, with 12 bases between. Germline CDR1 and CDR2: LGHNA and YNFKEQ. The CDR3 loop reads CASSRGAGGNQPQHF. CDR3 nucleotides: TGTGCCAGCAGCCGAGGGGCAGGGGGCAATCAGCCCCAGCATTTT.

This chain uses TRBV11-2 with TRBJ2-5, with no clear D. This CDR3 has 13 amino acids. Germline V lookup: CDR1 SGHAT, CDR2 FQNNGV. Trimming left V 3 bases short and J 2 bases short, with 7 bases between. The CDR3 sequence is CASSFRRQETQYF. The CDR3 DNA reads as TGTGCCAGCAGCTTTCGCAGGCAAGAGACCCAGTACTTC.

J is TRBJ1-5 and V is TRBV7-2; 7 nucleotides agree with TRBD1. V was pared by 1 base and J by 1 base, with 4 bases of the junction left unmatched. Germline CDR1 is SGHTA and CDR2 is FQGNSA. The CDR3 sequence is 16 residues long. CDR3 protein: CASSLVWDRSNQPQHF. Written as DNA, the CDR3 is TGTGCCAGCAGCTTAGTCTGGGACAGAAGCAATCAGCCCCAGCATTTT. The entire variable domain, with the rest obtained from reference TRBV7-2 and TRBJ1-5, is as follows: GAGVSQSPSNKVTEKGKDVELRCDPISGHTALYWYRQSLGQGLEFLIYFQGNSAPDKSGLPSDRFSAERTGGSVSTLTIQRTQQEDSAVYLCASSLVWDRSNQPQHFGDGTRLSIL.

This clone was observed once. This chain connects TRBV7-9 to TRBJ1-4; possibly TRBD1 for D (6 bases). Looked up from germline, CDR1 is SEHNR and CDR2 is FQNEAQ (reference sequence). The CDR3 extends over 15 amino acids. V was clipped by 5 bases and J by 8 bases, with 18 bases between them. This chain's CDR3 is CASSAGGQSREKLFF. CDR3 DNA sequence: TGTGCCAGCAGCGCCGGAGGACAGTCGCGGGAAAAACTGTTTTTT.

V is TRBV5-1 and J is TRBJ2-7; the match to TRBD1 covers 7 bases. Germline-derived CDR1 and CDR2 are SGHRS and YFSETQ. This CDR3 comprises 17 residues. The J segment lost 2 bases and the V segment lost 2 bases, leaving 13 bases of the junction unmatched. The CDR3 bases are TGCGCCAGCAGCTTACGTACAGCGCCAGGACAGGCCTACGAGCAGTACTTC. It is translated as CASSLRTAPGQAYEQYF.

The chain employs TRBV5-6 and TRBJ2-2, with 8 bases fitting TRBD1. This CDR3 is 15 amino acids long. Germline CDR1 reads SGHDT; CDR2 reads YYEEEE. V dropped 0 bases and J dropped 6; count of bases not matched to a gene: 4. The CDR3 DNA reads as TGTGCCAGCAGCTTGGCAGGGGGCGCCCCCGGGGAGCTGTTTTTT. Amino acids: CASSLAGGAPGELFF.

The chain has TRBV24-1 and TRBJ1-5; D not resolved. The CDR3 runs to 14 residues. With 3 bases removed from V and 3 bases from J, the gap between germline ends came to 8 bases. Germline V lookup: CDR1 KGHDR, CDR2 SFDVKD. CDR3 coding DNA: TGTGCCACCAGTGATGTCGGGGACAATCAGCCCCAGCATTTT. Translated, it gives CATSDVGDNQPQHF.

The J gene is TRBJ1-4, the V gene TRBV19; D perhaps matches TRBD1 (5 bases). The CDR3 consists of 14 residues. V was trimmed by 3 bases and J by 3 bases, leaving 8 bases between them. The germline CDR1 and CDR2 sequences are LNHDA and SQIVND (reference sequence). The CDR3, as DNA: TGTGCCAGTAGTATTTGGGGGGCTAATGAAAAACTGTTTTTT. It is translated as CASSIWGANEKLFF.

This sequence joins TRBV9 and TRBJ2-5; 11 positions match TRBD2. Germline trimming cut 0 bases from V and 1 base from J; bases unmatched to any gene: 2. Germline V gives CDR1 SGDLS, CDR2 YYNGEE. CDR3 length: 16 amino acids. The CDR3 nucleotides are TGTGCCAGCAGCGTAGGTCTAGCGGGGGGCCAAGAGACCCAGTACTTC. Translated: CASSVGLAGGQETQYF.

The chain joins TRBV10-2 to TRBJ2-3, with 7 bases lining up with TRBD1. The CDR3 consists of 13 residues. The ends lost 4 bases at V and 3 bases at J; junction bases unmatched: 1. Germline-derived CDR1 and CDR2 are WSHSY and SAAADI. The CDR3 sequence: CASSATGTDTQYF. The CDR3, as DNA: TGCGCCAGCAGTGCGACAGGGACAGATACGCAGTATTTT.

The rearrangement joins TRBV27 to TRBJ1-1, with unresolved D. V gave up 1 base and J gave up 0 bases, with 15 bases separating them. CDR1 and CDR2 (germline): MNHEY, SMNVEV (reference sequence). The CDR3 sequence is 17 residues long. The CDR3 coding sequence is TGTGCCAGCAGTTTATACAGCCTGAGCCCCATGAACACTGAAGCTTTCTTT. Its translation: CASSLYSLSPMNTEAFF.

DNA of the CDR3: TGTGCCAGCTCACCACTCGGGGATGGGGAGACCCAGTACTTC. Protein sequence: CASSPLGDGETQYF. The chain carries TRBV18 and TRBJ2-5, with D perhaps TRBD2 (5 bases). CDR1 is KGHSH, CDR2 LQKENI, per germline. V was clipped by 1 base and J by 5 bases, with 11 bases between them. The CDR3 is 14 residues long.